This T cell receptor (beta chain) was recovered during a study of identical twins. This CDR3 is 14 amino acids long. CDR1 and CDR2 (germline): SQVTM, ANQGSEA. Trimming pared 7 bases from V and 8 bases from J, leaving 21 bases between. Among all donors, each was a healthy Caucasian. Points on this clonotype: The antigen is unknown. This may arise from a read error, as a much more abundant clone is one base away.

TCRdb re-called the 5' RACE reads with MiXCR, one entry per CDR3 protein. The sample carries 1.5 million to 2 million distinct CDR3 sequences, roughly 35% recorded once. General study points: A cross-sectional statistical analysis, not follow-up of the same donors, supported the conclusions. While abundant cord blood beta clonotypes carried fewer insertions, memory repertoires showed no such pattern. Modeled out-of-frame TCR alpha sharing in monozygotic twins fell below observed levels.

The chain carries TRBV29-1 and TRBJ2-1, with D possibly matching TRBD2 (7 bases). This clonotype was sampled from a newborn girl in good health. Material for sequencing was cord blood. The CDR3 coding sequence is TGCAGCGGGACGACTAGCTATCCAGGGGATGAGCAGTTCTTC. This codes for CSGTTSYPGDEQFF.